This T cell receptor beta chain was retrieved from a study of blood T cell repertoires in COVID-19. The CDR3 consists of 13 residues. CDR1 is SEHNR and CDR2 is FQNEAQ in the germline V gene (reference sequence). The junction had 4 bases not matched to a gene; V was cut back by 5 bases and J by 6 bases. Clones were read by immunoSEQ multiplex PCR, and TCRdb kept only the in-frame ones, dropping some. The data contain 130,000 to 150,000 clones, over 75% of them singletons. The clonotype was recovered from a man in his sixties with active or convalescent COVID-19. Material: peripheral blood. This rearrangement joins TRBV7-9 to TRBJ1-2; 9 positions agree with TRBD1. The CDR3 reads CASSEGTGNGYTF. CDR3 bases: TGTGCCAGCAGCGAGGGGACAGGGAATGGCTACACCTTC.